One and the same sample provided the 18 T cell receptor beta chains below, sequenced in a study of T-cell reconstitution after alpha-beta-depleted transplantation in children. It was with unique molecular identifiers that the TCRbeta library was prepared. TCRdb re-called the PCR reads with MiXCR, one entry per CDR3 protein. This sample has roughly 500,000 distinct CDR3 sequences, with 32% found just once. The sample consisted of PBMCs from the stem cell graft donor, taken from the stem cell graft. The receptor source for this set is a human donor who donated a stem cell graft to a child with aplastic anemia.

This clonotype was recorded only once. The chain has TRBV10-2 and TRBJ1-5; 11 bases are a match to TRBD1. Looked up from germline, CDR1 is WSHSY and CDR2 is SAAADI. The CDR3 length is 15 residues. Trimming removed 6 bases from V and 4 bases from J; junction bases left unmatched: 5. The CDR3 DNA is TGCGCCAGCAGGGATGGGACAGGGGGGAATCAGCCCCAGCATTTT. Amino acid sequence: CASRDGTGGNQPQHF.

There are a few counts of this clonotype. The chain employs TRBV5-1 and TRBJ2-6; D remains unclear. The V gene's germline CDR1 is SGHRS and CDR2 YFSETQ. The CDR3 is 13 residues long. Trimming removed 2 bases at V and 8 bases at J, with 8 bases between. The chain's CDR3 is CASSFGDTNVLTF. CDR3 sequence (DNA): TGCGCCAGCAGCTTTGGGGATACCAACGTCCTGACTTTC.

The chain has TRBV7-2 and TRBJ2-4; TRBD1 is a possible D gene (6 bases). From germline, CDR1 is SGHTA and CDR2 FQGNSA. The CDR3 is made up of 16 amino acids. V was cut by 5 bases and J by 1 base, with 15 bases left in between. CDR3 coding DNA: TGTGCCAGCAGCCTCCGGACAGTAAGGGCCAAAAACATTCAGTACTTC. Its protein is CASSLRTVRAKNIQYF.

This chain joins TRBV30 and TRBJ2-3; the D call may be TRBD1 or TRBD2 (6 bases each). Germline CDR1 and CDR2: GTSNPN and SVGIG (reference sequence). Trimming pared 2 bases from V and 7 bases from J, leaving 22 bases between. The CDR3 loop spans 16 amino acids. Here the CDR3 reads CAWSTGAGGLTNTQYF. DNA for the CDR3: TGTGCCTGGAGTACGGGGGCTGGGGGCCTAACAAATACGCAGTATTTT.

This clonotype was counted a few times. The chain's CDR3 is CASSHTGAHSNQPQHF. The DNA for the CDR3 is TGTGCCAGCTCACACACAGGGGCCCATAGCAATCAGCCCCAGCATTTT. V gene TRBV18 combines with J gene TRBJ1-5; 7 nucleotides align to TRBD1. The CDR3 extends over 16 amino acids. The V segment lost 4 bases and the J segment 0 bases; nucleotides outside the gene matches: 6. Germline V gene lookup returns CDR1 KGHSH and CDR2 LQKENI.

The chain couples TRBV7-2 to TRBJ1-2; TRBD1 agrees at 8 bases. Germline CDR1 is SGHTA and CDR2 is FQGNSA. CDR3 length: 16 amino acids. Losses at the gene ends were 5 bases for V and 6 bases for J; bases not matched to a gene: 14. The CDR3 loop reads CASSRKAGQGSHGYTF. The CDR3 DNA is TGTGCCAGCAGCCGCAAAGCCGGACAGGGCAGCCATGGCTACACCTTC. Full variable domain (missing parts from reference TRBV7-2 and TRBJ1-2): GAGVSQSPSNKVTEKGKDVELRCDPISGHTALYWYRQSLGQGLEFLIYFQGNSAPDKSGLPSDRFSAERTGGSVSTLTIQRTQQEDSAVYLCASSRKAGQGSHGYTFGSGTRLTVV.

This clonotype was picked up a small number of times. Here the CDR3 reads CSVKGGGEKLFF. As DNA, the CDR3 is TGCAGCGTAAAAGGTGGTGGTGAAAAACTGTTTTTT. The chain carries TRBV29-1 and TRBJ1-4; unclear D gene. The CDR3 runs 12 residues. Trimming pared 6 bases from V and 7 bases from J, leaving 12 bases between. The germline gives CDR1 SQVTM, CDR2 ANQGSEA.

This clonotype was observed a single time. The chain employs TRBV7-8 and TRBJ1-1; 8 nucleotides match TRBD1. The CDR3 is 15 residues long. Germline V lookup: CDR1 SGHVS, CDR2 FQNEAQ. Trimming took 3 bases from V and 1 from J; bases not matched to a gene: 4. This CDR3 is CASSLTDRANTEAFF. Written as DNA, the CDR3 is TGTGCCAGCAGCTTGACGGACAGGGCGAACACTGAAGCTTTCTTT.

This clonotype has more than one count but fewer than ten. This chain connects TRBV27 to TRBJ2-2, with 8 bases aligning to TRBD1. The CDR3 runs 15 residues. V gave up 6 bases and J gave up 9 bases; unmatched junction bases: 12. The germline V gene encodes CDR1 MNHEY and CDR2 SMNVEV (reference sequence). The CDR3: CASRPRTGKGRELFF. The DNA for the CDR3 is TGTGCCAGCAGACCCAGGACAGGGAAAGGCCGGGAGCTGTTTTTT.

The chain has TRBV12-3 or TRBV12-4 and TRBJ1-1; the D gene is possibly TRBD1 (6 bases). This CDR3 has 14 residues. V was pared by 6 bases and J by 10 bases, with 21 bases between. The CDR3 DNA is TGTGCCAGCAGGGTGAGGGAGGGGGAGAGTCGAGCTTTCTTT. Amino acid sequence: CASRVREGESRAFF.

This clonotype has more than one count but fewer than ten. The genes are TRBV5-1 and TRBJ2-1; D unclear. Germline V CDR1 and CDR2: SGHRS, YFSETQ. Trimming left V 0 bases short and J 2 bases short, with 6 bases between. This CDR3 comprises 14 residues. The CDR3 protein is CASSLEGTYNEQFF. The CDR3 DNA sequence: TGCGCCAGCAGCTTGGAGGGAACCTACAATGAGCAGTTCTTC.

This clonotype has only a few counts. The chain has TRBV20-1 and TRBJ1-6; no definite D call. V lost 0 bases and J lost 4, with 4 bases in between. Germline values: CDR1 DFQATT, CDR2 SNEGSKA (reference sequence). The CDR3 runs 13 residues. Written as DNA, the CDR3 is TGCAGTGCTAGAGACAGTTATAATTCACCCCTCCACTTT. Protein: CSARDSYNSPLHF.

This clonotype appeared a few times. The rearrangement joins TRBV10-3 to TRBJ1-2; D is uncertain. Germline V gene sequence: CDR1 ENHRY, CDR2 SYGVKD. V lost 3 bases to trimming and J lost 1 base, with 15 bases between them. There are 16 residues in the CDR3. CDR3 protein: CAISDPRLEFNYGYTF. The CDR3 region has the DNA TGTGCCATCAGTGACCCTAGGCTAGAGTTTAACTATGGCTACACCTTC.

The chain links TRBV7-8 to TRBJ2-1, with TRBD2 matching 10 bases. V was pared by 1 base and J by 4 bases, with 16 bases of the junction left unmatched. CDR3 length: 20 amino acids. Germline V gives CDR1 SGHVS, CDR2 FQNEAQ. For the CDR3, the DNA is TGTGCCAGCAGCTTAGGGAGACAGGCCGGAGGACTAGCGGCATACAATGAGCAGTTCTTC. This translates into CASSLGRQAGGLAAYNEQFF.

The chain couples TRBV27 to TRBJ2-1; TRBD2 matches at 7 bases. The CDR3 covers 15 residues. From germline, CDR1 is MNHEY and CDR2 SMNVEV (reference sequence). Losses at the gene ends were 5 bases for V and 4 bases for J; bases not matched to a gene: 8. The CDR3 here is CASSREDSRYNEQFF. CDR3 sequence (DNA): TGTGCCAGCAGTCGGGAGGATTCTAGGTACAATGAGCAGTTCTTC.

The chain is built from TRBV7-2 and TRBJ1-2; 8 bases fit TRBD1. The CDR3 sequence is 15 residues long. V trimming: 3 bases; J trimming: 7 bases; junction bases outside the gene matches: 10. The V gene's germline CDR1 is SGHTA and CDR2 FQGNSA. CDR3: CASSFLNRGMGGYTF. The DNA of the CDR3 is TGTGCCAGCAGCTTCCTTAACAGGGGGATGGGTGGCTACACCTTC.

This clonotype has more than one count but fewer than ten. The chain couples TRBV12-3 or TRBV12-4 to TRBJ2-1; TRBD1 matches at 7 bases. This CDR3 is built from 11 residues. V shed 6 bases, J shed 15 bases, and the junction held 8 bases outside the gene matches. For the CDR3, the DNA is TGTGCCAGCAGCTTTCGGGACAGTAGGTTCTTC. It encodes CASSFRDSRFF.

Of note for this clonotype: Mismatch with germline at one junction end may stem from a read error. The chain has TRBV18 and TRBJ2-2; 9 positions match TRBD1. Germline V gene lookup returns CDR1 KGHSH and CDR2 LQKENI. The CDR3 spans 15 residues. The CDR3 reads CASSRDRAKTGELFF. CDR3 bases: TGTGCCAGCTCGCGGGACAGGGCGAAGACCGGGGAGCTGTTTTTT. Full variable domain (rest looked up from reference TRBV18 and TRBJ2-2): NAGVMQNPRHLVRRRGQEARLRCSPMKGHSHVYWYRQLPEEGLKFMVYLQKENIIDESGMPKERFSAEFPKEGPSILRIQQVVRGDSAAYFCASSRDRAKTGELFFGEGSRLTVL.